These 29 T cell receptor beta chains share one sample of origin, sequenced in a study of radiotherapy plus CTLA-4 blockade in lung cancer. Here immunoSEQ multiplex PCR was the method, and the copy in TCRdb shows in-frame clones only, minus some. This sample has roughly 60,000 clones, with approximately 79% found just once. This specimen consisted of peripheral blood, obtained from a patient treated with radiotherapy plus ipilimumab. These receptors came from a human donor with non-small cell lung cancer who had a complete response to radiotherapy plus ipilimumab.

The chain is built from TRBV27 and TRBJ2-5; 12 bases align to TRBD2. The J call is in doubt because the DNA end fits TRBJ2-7 better. The V gene's germline CDR1 is MNHEY and CDR2 SMNVEV (reference sequence). CDR3 length: 21 residues. Written as DNA, the CDR3 is TGTGCCAGCAGTCACAGACTAGCGGGAGCCATTCACCCCCAGAGCTCCTACGAGCAGTACTTC. It encodes CASSHRLAGAIHPQSSYEQYF.

This clone was seen only a few times. This chain uses TRBV4-1 with TRBJ1-4; D unresolved. The length of the CDR3 is 16 residues. Germline-derived CDR1 and CDR2 are MGHRA and YSYEKL. The V gene lost 4 bases and the J gene lost 4 bases, with 16 bases spanning the gap. Here the CDR3 DNA reads TGCGCCAGCAGCCGGGCCGTGACGGCAGTTAATGAAAAACTGTTTTTT. Its protein is CASSRAVTAVNEKLFF.

The CDR3 loop reads CASSLYPGGIYNEQFF. DNA of the CDR3: TGTGCCAGCAGTTTATATCCAGGGGGAATTTACAATGAGCAGTTCTTC. The genes are TRBV27 and TRBJ2-1, with TRBD1 identical over 7 bases. Germline lookup yields CDR1 MNHEY and CDR2 SMNVEV (reference sequence). The V segment lost 1 base and the J segment 4 bases; nucleotides outside the gene matches: 7. The CDR3 sequence is 16 residues long.

The chain is built from TRBV6-4 and TRBJ2-1; D is undetermined. In germline, CDR1 is MRHNA, CDR2 SNTAGT. CDR3 length: 15 amino acids. Trimming took 5 bases from V and 4 from J, leaving 15 bases between them. CDR3 sequence reads: CASSSFRTPYNEQFF. In nucleotides, the CDR3 is TGTGCCAGCAGTTCGTTTCGTACACCGTACAATGAGCAGTTCTTC.

The gene calls are TRBV5-6 and TRBJ1-1, with D unresolved. V was trimmed by 0 bases and J by 0 bases, leaving 3 bases between them. Per the germline V gene, CDR1 is SGHDT and CDR2 is YYEEEE. The CDR3 sequence is 13 residues long. CDR3 bases: TGTGCCAGCAGCTTGGTAATGAACACTGAAGCTTTCTTT. This encodes CASSLVMNTEAFF.

The chain has TRBV5-6 and TRBJ2-7, with no clear D. CDR3 length equals 12 residues. Deletions cut 2 bases from V and 0 bases from J, with 3 bases between. Germline-derived CDR1 and CDR2 are SGHDT and YYEEEE. CDR3 bases: TGTGCCAGCAGCTTCCTCTCCTACGAGCAGTACTTC. It translates to CASSFLSYEQYF.

The rearrangement joins TRBV19 to TRBJ1-2, with TRBD1 matching over 10 bases. Germline CDR1 reads LNHDA; CDR2 reads SQIVND (reference sequence). The CDR3 extends over 14 amino acids. The J segment lost 8 bases and the V segment lost 5 bases, leaving 8 bases of the junction unmatched. CDR3 sequence (DNA): TGTGCCAGTAGTGGGGACAGGGGTTTGCGAGGCTACACCTTC. Translation gives CASSGDRGLRGYTF. Complete variable domain (other parts from reference TRBV19 and TRBJ1-2): DGGITQSPKYLFRKEGQNVTLSCEQNLNHDAMYWYRQDPGQGLRLIYYSQIVNDFQKGDIAEGYSVSREKKESFPLTVTSAQKNPTAFYLCASSGDRGLRGYTFGSGTRLTVV.

This sequence joins TRBV6-5 and TRBJ1-2; D uncertain. The germline V gene has CDR1 MNHEY and CDR2 SVGAGI. This CDR3 spans 15 amino acids. V lost 2 bases and J 2 bases, leaving 12 bases between the germline ends. The CDR3 DNA follows: TGTGCCAGCAGTTACGGGCAGCTGGCGAACTATGGCTACACCTTC. This gives the protein CASSYGQLANYGYTF.

The genes are TRBV9 and TRBJ2-5; 10 nucleotides line up with TRBD2. Losses at the gene ends were 3 bases for V and 3 bases for J; bases not matched to a gene: 2. CDR1 and CDR2 from the germline V gene are SGDLS and YYNGEE. The CDR3 spans 14 residues. CDR3 amino acids: CASSGSGGEETQYF. Written as DNA, the CDR3 is TGTGCCAGCAGCGGAAGCGGGGGGGAAGAGACCCAGTACTTC.

The gene calls are TRBV27 and TRBJ2-1; D possibly corresponds to TRBD1 (6 bases). CDR1 is MNHEY and CDR2 is SMNVEV in the germline V gene (reference sequence). V dropped 3 bases and J dropped 2 bases, with 14 bases sitting between them. This CDR3 is 16 amino acids long. CDR3 region: CASSFSRGHAYNEQFF. The CDR3, as DNA: TGTGCCAGCAGTTTCTCCAGGGGCCACGCCTACAATGAGCAGTTCTTC.

The V gene is TRBV6-1, the J gene TRBJ2-7; 7 bases line up with TRBD1. The J segment lost 3 bases and the V segment lost 8 bases, leaving 7 bases of the junction unmatched. This CDR3 has 13 residues. Germline loops: CDR1 MNHNS, CDR2 SASEGT. CDR3 loop: CASSRDRIYEQYF. The CDR3 DNA follows: TGTGCCAGCTCCCGGGACAGAATCTACGAGCAGTACTTC.

This sequence joins TRBV7-8 and TRBJ2-7; 7 nucleotides line up with TRBD1. The V segment lost 3 bases and the J segment 0 bases; nucleotides outside the gene matches: 8. The CDR3 contains 16 residues. CDR1 and CDR2 (germline): SGHVS, FQNEAQ. CDR3 sequence reads: CASSFTGAASSYEQYF. As DNA, the CDR3 is TGTGCCAGCAGCTTCACAGGGGCCGCTAGCTCCTACGAGCAGTACTTC.

This clone was picked up a small number of times. J is TRBJ1-5 and V is TRBV10-3, with D perhaps matching TRBD1 (6 bases). The CDR3 spans 13 residues. Germline V CDR1 and CDR2: ENHRY, SYGVKD. V dropped 4 bases and J dropped 4 bases, with 8 bases sitting between them. CDR3 DNA: TGTGCCATCAGTGCAGGGGAAAATCAGCCCCAGCATTTT. Translating it yields CAISAGENQPQHF.

CDR3 region: CASSLARVAADTQYF. In DNA, the CDR3 is TGTGCCAGCAGTTTAGCTCGGGTAGCAGCAGATACGCAGTATTTT. V is TRBV27 and J is TRBJ2-3; D gene ambiguous. Germline V gene sequence: CDR1 MNHEY, CDR2 SMNVEV (reference sequence). The CDR3 sequence is 15 residues long. Trimming left V 2 bases short and J 4 bases short, with 13 bases between.

This chain connects TRBV11-2 to TRBJ2-5, with D perhaps matching TRBD2 (5 bases). The CDR3 is 14 residues long. Trimming stripped 1 base from V and 5 bases from J, with 11 bases between. Germline V gene data show CDR1 as SGHAT and CDR2 as FQNNGV. As DNA, the CDR3 is TGTGCCAGCAGCTTAGTGGTGGGAGTGGAGACCCAGTACTTC. Translated, it gives CASSLVVGVETQYF. Full variable domain (rest looked up from reference TRBV11-2 and TRBJ2-5): EAGVAQSPRYKIIEKRQSVAFWCNPISGHATLYWYQQILGQGPKLLIQFQNNGVVDDSQLPKDRFSAERLKGVDSTLKIQPAKLEDSAVYLCASSLVVGVETQYFGPGTRLLVL.

V usage is TRBV7-8 and J usage is TRBJ2-3; 8 bases fit TRBD2. The junction had 8 bases not matched to a gene; V was cut back by 4 bases and J by 2 bases. The CDR3 totals 16 residues. The V gene's germline CDR1 is SGHVS and CDR2 FQNEAQ. CDR3 sequence reads: CASSSLAGLYTDTQYF. In DNA, the CDR3 is TGTGCCAGCAGCTCCCTAGCGGGCCTCTACACAGATACGCAGTATTTT.

This chain joins TRBV10-2 and TRBJ1-2, with 9 bases aligning to TRBD1. The CDR3 spans 13 residues. Trimming took 5 bases from V and 7 from J; bases not matched to a gene: 5. The germline gives CDR1 WSHSY, CDR2 SAAADI. The CDR3 sequence: CASSPGQGFGYTF. Here the CDR3 DNA reads TGCGCCAGCAGTCCGGGACAGGGCTTTGGCTACACCTTC.

This clone was detected only a few times. This chain connects TRBV30 to TRBJ2-6; possible D gene TRBD2, 5 bases. Germline CDR1 reads GTSNPN; CDR2 reads SVGIG (reference sequence). V shed 4 bases and J shed 0 bases, with 13 bases lying between them. The CDR3 length is 16 residues. The CDR3 region is CAWIGGLSSGANVLTF. Written as DNA, the CDR3 is TGTGCCTGGATAGGCGGACTGAGCTCTGGGGCCAACGTCCTGACTTTC.

This clone was detected once. The gene calls are TRBV29-1 and TRBJ1-6; no definite D call. Germline CDR1 reads SQVTM; CDR2 reads ANQGSEA. The CDR3 contains 13 residues. The V end lost 4 bases, the J end lost 2 bases, and 6 bases lay between the germline ends. The CDR3 protein is CSVAPAYNSPLHF. DNA for the CDR3: TGCAGCGTTGCCCCGGCCTATAATTCACCCCTCCACTTT.

The chain is built from TRBV5-1 and TRBJ2-1, with D hard to call. Germline V gene lookup returns CDR1 SGHRS and CDR2 YFSETQ. V lost 0 bases and J lost 6, with 13 bases in between. This CDR3 region has 15 residues. The CDR3 DNA follows: TGCGCCAGCAGCTTGGAAGAGTCCAGGCCCAATGAGCAGTTCTTC. Amino acid sequence: CASSLEESRPNEQFF.

The chain recombines TRBV28 with TRBJ2-7, with 7 bases identical to TRBD2. This CDR3 has 13 residues. The V and J ends lost 6 bases and 12 bases, in that order; junction bases with no gene match: 14. From germline, CDR1 is MDHEN and CDR2 SYDVKM. The CDR3 loop reads CASSPSQAGSAYF. CDR3 DNA sequence: TGTGCCAGCAGCCCGTCTCAAGCGGGGTCCGCGTACTTC.

This clone was seen more than once but under ten times. The chain links TRBV19 to TRBJ1-1; maybe TRBD1 (6 bases). The length of the CDR3 is 14 residues. Germline CDR1 reads LNHDA; CDR2 reads SQIVND (reference sequence). V lost 7 bases to trimming and J lost 4 bases, with 16 bases between them. The CDR3 DNA reads as TGTGCCAGTACCGCCAGGGGATCCGGCACTGAAGCTTTCTTT. It encodes CASTARGSGTEAFF.

The rearrangement uses TRBV7-8 and TRBJ2-7; 9 bases align to TRBD2. The V gene's germline CDR1 is SGHVS and CDR2 FQNEAQ. CDR3 length: 15 residues. The trim removed 0 bases at V and 7 bases at J, leaving 7 bases unmatched. The CDR3 DNA follows: TGTGCCAGCAGCTTAGCCGGCGGGAGGGCCTGGGAGCAGTACTTC. It is translated as CASSLAGGRAWEQYF.

The chain carries TRBV5-6 and TRBJ2-1, with 11 bases matching TRBD2. Trimming cost V 7 bases and J 7 bases; bases outside gene matches: 16. The CDR3 has 17 residues. Germline CDR1 reads SGHDT; CDR2 reads YYEEEE. In DNA, the CDR3 is TGTGCCAGCGCCTATATAAAAACTAGCGGGAGCGTAAATGAGCAGTTCTTC. Protein: CASAYIKTSGSVNEQFF.

This clone came up once. The chain is built from TRBV28 and TRBJ2-5; TRBD1 might be the D (5 bases). The better agreement between TRBJ2-7 and the DNA end casts doubt on the J call. This CDR3 comprises 16 residues. Germline CDR1 MDHEN, CDR2 SYDVKM. The CDR3 reads CASSRSTVLKSYEQYF. The CDR3 DNA reads TGTGCCAGCAGCCGGTCGACAGTCCTGAAATCCTACGAGCAGTACTTC.

The chain joins TRBV15 to TRBJ2-6, with D tentatively TRBD2 (7 bases). Trimming shortened V by 10 bases and J by 2 bases, and 15 bases separated the two germline ends. There are 15 residues in the CDR3. CDR1 and CDR2 from the germline V gene are LNHNV and YYDKDF (reference sequence). Written as DNA, the CDR3 is TGTGCCATCGCCGCGGGGGCGACTGGGGCCAACGTCCTGACTTTC. Encoded protein: CAIAAGATGANVLTF.

The chain recombines TRBV19 with TRBJ1-5, with a possible D match to TRBD1 (5 bases). Trimming pared 1 base from V and 3 bases from J, leaving 10 bases between. CDR3 length: 15 residues. Germline values: CDR1 LNHDA, CDR2 SQIVND (reference sequence). The CDR3 spells CASSIVTANNQPQHF. CDR3 DNA sequence: TGTGCCAGTAGTATAGTGACAGCGAACAATCAGCCCCAGCATTTT.

The chain links TRBV30 to TRBJ1-1, with 7 bases aligning to TRBD1. Germline CDR1 reads GTSNPN; CDR2 reads SVGIG (reference sequence). The CDR3 is made up of 13 amino acids. Trimming cost V 2 bases and J 1 base; bases outside gene matches: 1. Written as DNA, the CDR3 is TGTGCCTGGAGTAGGGACAGGAACACTGAAGCTTTCTTT. Residues: CAWSRDRNTEAFF.

The chain employs TRBV11-2 and TRBJ2-1, with TRBD2 matching 11 bases. The germline CDR1 and CDR2 sequences are SGHAT and FQNNGV. The V segment lost 3 bases and the J segment 7 bases; nucleotides outside the gene matches: 14. The CDR3 loop spans 18 amino acids. In DNA, the CDR3 is TGTGCCAGCAGCTTTTATAGCGGGAGGGTGAGTGGTAGGAATGAGCAGTTCTTC. Translation: CASSFYSGRVSGRNEQFF.